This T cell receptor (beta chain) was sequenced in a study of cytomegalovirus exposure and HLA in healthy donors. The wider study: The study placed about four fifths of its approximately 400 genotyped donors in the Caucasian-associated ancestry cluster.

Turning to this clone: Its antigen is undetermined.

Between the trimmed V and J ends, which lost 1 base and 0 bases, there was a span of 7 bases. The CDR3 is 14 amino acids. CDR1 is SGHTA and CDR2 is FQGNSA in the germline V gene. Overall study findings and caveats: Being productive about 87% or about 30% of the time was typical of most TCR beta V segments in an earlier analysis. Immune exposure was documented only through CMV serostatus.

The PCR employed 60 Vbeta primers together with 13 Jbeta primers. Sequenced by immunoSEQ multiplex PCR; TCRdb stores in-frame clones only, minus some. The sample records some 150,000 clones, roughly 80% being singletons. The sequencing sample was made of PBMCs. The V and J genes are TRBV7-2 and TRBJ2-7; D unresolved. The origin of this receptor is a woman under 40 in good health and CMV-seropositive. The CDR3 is CASSLDSFSYEQYF. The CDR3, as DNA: TGTGCCAGCAGCTTAGATAGTTTCTCCTACGAGCAGTACTTC.